This is a list of T cell receptor beta chains from one sample in a study of blood T cell repertoires in COVID-19. TCRdb's table, derived via immunoSEQ multiplex PCR, lists solely in-frame clones and lacks some. Here the sample spans roughly 300,000 clones, about 90% being singletons. The specimen was peripheral blood. Source of these receptors: a woman between 45 and 60 years old who had recovered from COVID-19. Both conserved end residues are part of each CDR3. The order of the fields is J gene, V gene, clone size, D gene, CDR3 DNA, CDR3 protein. D genes are given only for firm matches. Expanded clones are given a class, and other clones once, few, many or no size at all.

TRBJ1-1 TRBV7-9 . TRBD1 TGTGCCAGCAGCCGAGACAGGGAAGAAGCTTTCTTT CASSRDREEAFF
TRBJ2-1 TRBV4-2 . . TGTGCCAGCAGCCTACCTAGCGCATACAATGAGCAGTTCTTC CASSLPSAYNEQFF
TRBJ2-5 TRBV5-4 . TRBD1 TGTGCCAGCAGCCGTGGACAGGCTAACCAAGAGACCCAGTACTTC CASSRGQANQETQYF
TRBJ2-3 TRBV3-1/TRBV3-2 . TRBD2 TGTGCCAGCAGCCGGACTAGTAATGCAGATACGCAGTATTTT CASSRTSNADTQYF
TRBJ1-5 TRBV6-4 once . TGTGCCAGCAGTATAGGGGACAATCAGCCCCAGCATTTT CASSIGDNQPQHF
TRBJ2-2 TRBV7-2 few TRBD1 TGTGCCAGCAGCTTAGTAGGGACAGGGCGGACCGGGGAGCTGTTTTTT CASSLVGTGRTGELFF
TRBJ1-4 TRBV28 . . TGTGCCAGCAGCGTAACAGGGTTTGATGAAAAACTGTTTTTT CASSVTGFDEKLFF
TRBJ2-5 TRBV7-3 . TRBD1 TGTGCCAGCAGCGTGGGGTCGGACAGGACCCAAGAGACCCAGTACTTC CASSVGSDRTQETQYF
TRBJ2-1 TRBV3-1/TRBV3-2 . TRBD2 TGTGCCAGCAGCCCGCGCCCGTACCCTAGCGGGGGGAACTCCTACAATGAGCAGTTCTTC CASSPRPYPSGGNSYNEQFF
TRBJ2-1 TRBV19 . TRBD2 TGTGCCAGTAGTATGAGCGGGGGGGCCTACAATGAGCAGTTCTTC CASSMSGGAYNEQFF
TRBJ1-2 TRBV19 few TRBD1 TGTGCCAGTATCGGAGGGGACAGGGGGCTCTATGGCTACACCTTC CASIGGDRGLYGYTF
TRBJ1-1 TRBV19 . . TGTGCCAGTAAAGCGAACACTGAAGCTTTCTTT CASKANTEAFF
TRBJ2-5 TRBV28 . TRBD2 TGTGCCAGTTCACGTAGCGGGAGTAATGGAGAGACCCAGTACTTC CASSRSGSNGETQYF
TRBJ2-1 TRBV7-8 . TRBD2 TGTGCCAGCAGCCCGCGGGAGGGGGTGGGTGAGCAGTTCTTC CASSPREGVGEQFF
TRBJ1-1 TRBV19 . TRBD1 TGTGCCAGTAGTAAACGGCCAGGGGGCCGTTTCGCTGAAGCTTTCTTT CASSKRPGGRFAEAFF
TRBJ2-7 TRBV3-1/TRBV3-2 . . TGTGCCAGCCCCCACTCGCGGGCACCCACCTACGAGCAGTACTTC CASPHSRAPTYEQYF
TRBJ2-1 TRBV6-2/TRBV6-3 . TRBD1 TGTGCCAGCAGCCTCAAACAGGGGGCACAGTTCTTC CASSLKQGAQFF
TRBJ1-4 TRBV6-5 . TRBD1 TGTGCCAGCAGGGGAACAGGGGACGATGAAAAACTGTTTTTT CASRGTGDDEKLFF
TRBJ1-6 TRBV10-3 few . TGTGCCATAGGACAGACCGACTATAATTCACCCCTCCACTTT CAIGQTDYNSPLHF
TRBJ2-1 TRBV18 . TRBD2 TGTGCCAGCTCACCAACGAGCGGGAGATACAATGAGCAGTTCTTC CASSPTSGRYNEQFF
TRBJ2-3 TRBV7-9 . TRBD1 TGTGCCAGCAGCCATGGACAGGGCCAAGGAGATACGCAGTATTTT CASSHGQGQGDTQYF
TRBJ2-7 TRBV25-1 . TRBD1 TGTGCCAGCAGTGAACCAGGGGGCAACGGCTACGAGCAGTACTTC CASSEPGGNGYEQYF
TRBJ2-1 TRBV28 . TRBD2 TGTGCCAGCAGTCGGACTAGCGGAGCATACAATGAGCAGTTCTTC CASSRTSGAYNEQFF
TRBJ2-7 TRBV10-3 . . TGTGCCATCAGTGTCTCGGGCTACGAGCAGTACTTC CAISVSGYEQYF
TRBJ1-2 TRBV7-9 . . TGTGCCAGCAGCTTAGGAAACATCTTAGAGGCTGGCTACACCTTC CASSLGNILEAGYTF
TRBJ1-1 TRBV5-1 few TRBD1 TGCGCCAGCAGCTCGGACAGGGGGACCGCTGAAGCTTTCTTT CASSSDRGTAEAFF
TRBJ2-5 TRBV7-2 . TRBD1 TGTGCCAGCAGCTTTACAGGGGGCGCTGGGGAGACCCAGTACTTC CASSFTGGAGETQYF
TRBJ2-1 TRBV19 . TRBD1 TGTGCCAGTAGAGCGGACAGGGAGTCCTACAATGAGCAGTTCTTC CASRADRESYNEQFF
TRBJ1-2 TRBV21-1 few . TGTGCCAGCAGCAAAGTAGACCGGGACAGAGGCAACTATGGCTACACCTTC CASSKVDRDRGNYGYTF
TRBJ2-5 TRBV10-2 . TRBD2 TGCGCCAGCAGTTGGACTAGCGGGAGTGGGGAGACCCAGTACTTC CASSWTSGSGETQYF
TRBJ2-5 TRBV30 . TRBD1 TGTGCCTGGAGTGCTACGACAGGGGGCTGGGAGACCCAGTACTTC CAWSATTGGWETQYF
TRBJ2-7 TRBV27 few . TGTGCCAGCAGGTCCCCGGGACACTGGGAGCAGTACTTC CASRSPGHWEQYF
TRBJ2-1 TRBV10-3 . TRBD2 TGTGCCATCGGGACTAGCGGGAGGGCCGTCTATAATGAGCAGTTCTTC CAIGTSGRAVYNEQFF
TRBJ1-5 TRBV19 . . TGTGCCAGTAGTATTGAGAAGAATCAGCCCCAGCATTTT CASSIEKNQPQHF
TRBJ1-6 TRBV4-2 . . TGTGCCAGCAGCCAGCACGCCGGAGGCTCCAGCTCCTATAATTCACCCCTCCACTTT CASSQHAGGSSSYNSPLHF
TRBJ1-4 TRBV25-1 . TRBD1 TGTGCCAGCAGTCCGGGACAGGGGACGACAACTAATGAAAAACTGTTTTTT CASSPGQGTTTNEKLFF
TRBJ2-3 TRBV6-5 . TRBD2 TGTGCCAGCAGTTACGGACTAGTGAACACAGATACGCAGTATTTT CASSYGLVNTDTQYF
TRBJ2-3 TRBV6-4 . TRBD1 TGTGCCAGCAGTGTGGACAGGGGTACGGATACGCAGTATTTT CASSVDRGTDTQYF
TRBJ1-1 TRBV27 . . TGTGCCAGCAGTTCGATCCCAGGAGGGGAAGCTTTCTTT CASSSIPGGEAFF
TRBJ1-4 TRBV21-1 . . TGTGCCAGCACCGGTTACCCTTCTGGTCCTTACGATTTT CASTGYPSGPYDF
TRBJ1-2 TRBV5-4 . . TGTGCCAGCAGCTCTACGGGGGGGGCCAACTATGGCTACACCTTC CASSSTGGANYGYTF
TRBJ2-7 TRBV24-1 . . TGTGCCACCAGTGACGGGTCGGCCTACGAGCAGTACTTC CATSDGSAYEQYF
TRBJ1-3 TRBV19 . . TGTGCCAGTAGTTCCCATGTCCGAAGGGGCTCTGGAAACACCATATATTTT CASSSHVRRGSGNTIYF
TRBJ2-2 TRBV7-2 . TRBD2 TGTGCCAGCAGCTTATTTCCTAGCGGGGGGGCCGACACCGGGGAGCTGTTTTTT CASSLFPSGGADTGELFF
TRBJ2-7 TRBV27 . TRBD1 TGTGCCAGCAGCTTTAGTCGACAGGGGGCCTACGAGCAGTACTTC CASSFSRQGAYEQYF
TRBJ1-1 TRBV7-2 . TRBD1 TGTGCCAGCAGCTTAAGACAGGGGGGCAACACTGAAGCTTTCTTT CASSLRQGGNTEAFF
TRBJ1-6 TRBV28 . . TGTGCCAGCAGTTTAAACACAGGGACGGGGTCACCCCTCCACTTT CASSLNTGTGSPLHF
TRBJ1-5 TRBV30 . TRBD1 TGTGCCTGGAGTAACGGGGGGACAGGGGACAATCAGCCCCAGCATTTT CAWSNGGTGDNQPQHF